One and the same sample provided the 13 T cell receptor beta chains below, sequenced in a study of immune evolution from preneoplasia to lung adenocarcinoma. Profiling relied on immunoSEQ multiplex PCR, and the TCRdb table lists in-frame clones only, not all of them. The sample gives 4,500 to 6,500 clones, roughly 77% of which show up once; approximately 10% is in the top ten. Sequencing was done on a sample of FFPE minimally invasive lung adenocarcinoma tissue. The receptor set was obtained from a person aged 60-79 years with lung adenocarcinoma.

The chain carries TRBV7-3 and TRBJ2-7, with 9 bases identical to TRBD1. CDR1 SGHTA and CDR2 FQGTGA come from the germline V gene. After removal of 5 bases from V and 7 bases from J, the junction contained 15 bases not matched to a gene. This CDR3 spans 16 amino acids. CDR3 sequence (DNA): TGTGCCAGCAGCCCGGGCCCCGGGACAGGGTCTAGGGAGCAGTACTTC. It yields the protein CASSPGPGTGSREQYF. The variable domain in full, completed from reference TRBV7-3 and TRBJ2-7, reads GAGVSQTPSNKVTEKGKYVELRCDPISGHTALYWYRQSLGQGPEFLIYFQGTGAADDSGLPNDRFFAVRPEGSVSTLKIQRTERGDSAVYLCASSPGPGTGSREQYFGPGTRLTVT.

This chain connects TRBV6-1 to TRBJ2-7, with D possibly being TRBD1 (6 bases). V lost 2 bases to trimming and J lost 0 bases, with 11 bases between them. The CDR3 runs 15 residues. The germline V gene encodes CDR1 MNHNS and CDR2 SASEGT. The CDR3 region has the DNA TGTGCCAGCAGTGAATTCGGGGACAACTCCTACGAGCAGTACTTC. Encoded protein: CASSEFGDNSYEQYF.

CDR3 protein: CASSRGGGTNYEQYF. In DNA form, the CDR3 reads TGTGCCAGCTCACGCGGCGGGGGAACTAACTACGAGCAGTACTTC. The J gene is TRBJ2-7, the V gene TRBV18; the match to TRBD2 covers 7 bases. Trimming removed 4 bases from V and 3 bases from J; junction bases left unmatched: 9. The CDR3 contains 15 residues. Germline V gene data show CDR1 as KGHSH and CDR2 as LQKENI.

The V call is TRBV7-2, the J call TRBJ2-4, with TRBD2 as a possible D gene (5 bases). The CDR3 length is 12 residues. V was trimmed by 9 bases and J by 9 bases, leaving 15 bases between them. The germline V gene has CDR1 SGHTA and CDR2 FQGNSA. CDR3 nucleotides: TGTGCCAGTTCGGGGTTCGACGGCATTCAGTACTTC. It specifies CASSGFDGIQYF. Drawing the rest from reference TRBV7-2 and TRBJ2-4, the complete variable domain is GAGVSQSPSNKVTEKGKDVELRCDPISGHTALYWYRQSLGQGLEFLIYFQGNSAPDKSGLPSDRFSAERTGGSVSTLTIQRTQQEDSAVYLCASSGFDGIQYFGAGTRLSVL.

The chain recombines TRBV19 with TRBJ2-5; 8 bases align to TRBD2. Germline CDR1 and CDR2: LNHDA and SQIVND (reference sequence). V shed 3 bases and J 5 bases; nucleotides not matched to a gene: 5. CDR3 size: 14 residues. DNA for the CDR3: TGTGCCAGTAGTATCAAAAGCGGGAGTGAGACCCAGTACTTC. This sequence encodes CASSIKSGSETQYF.

CDR3 protein: CASSFDISNQPQHF. In DNA form, the CDR3 reads TGTGCCAGCAGTTTCGACATCAGCAATCAGCCCCAGCATTTT. V is TRBV6-6 and J is TRBJ1-5; D uncertain. V shed 4 bases and J shed 1 base, with 8 bases lying between them. Germline lookup yields CDR1 MNHNY and CDR2 SVGAGI (reference sequence). CDR3 length equals 14 residues.

The chain carries TRBV11-2 and TRBJ2-7; D is undetermined. V was cut by 5 bases and J by 1 base, with 15 bases left in between. The CDR3 length is 15 residues. Germline CDR1 SGHAT, CDR2 FQNNGV. The CDR3 DNA is TGTGCCAGCAGCCCGCTGGGAACTTTGTCCTACGAGCAGTACTTC. Translated, it gives CASSPLGTLSYEQYF.

The gene calls are TRBV9 and TRBJ1-1; no clear D. V was pared by 0 bases and J by 2 bases, with 8 bases between. The CDR3 has 14 amino acids. Germline lookup yields CDR1 SGDLS and CDR2 YYNGEE. For the CDR3, the DNA is TGTGCCAGCAGCGTAGCGGGATCTAACACTGAAGCTTTCTTT. Protein: CASSVAGSNTEAFF.

This clone has a handful of counts. The chain couples TRBV29-1 to TRBJ2-7; 11 bases fit TRBD2. This CDR3 comprises 15 residues. Germline V gene lookup returns CDR1 SQVTM and CDR2 ANQGSEA. V was clipped by 2 bases and J by 3 bases; unmatched bases: 6. The CDR3 DNA reads TGCAGCGTTGAACAGAGACTAGCGGGAAGCTACGAGCAGTACTTC. Translated, it gives CSVEQRLAGSYEQYF.

The chain recombines TRBV7-9 with TRBJ2-1; D possibly corresponds to TRBD2 (5 bases). There are 16 residues in the CDR3. Trimming removed 1 base at V and 8 bases at J, with 18 bases between. From germline, CDR1 is SEHNR and CDR2 FQNEAQ (reference sequence). In nucleotides, the CDR3 is TGTGCCAGCAGCTTAGGAGGGAGAGCGAGAAGCGATGAGCAGTTCTTC. Translated, it gives CASSLGGRARSDEQFF.

The V and J genes are TRBV4-3 and TRBJ2-1; D not certain. Trimming took 0 bases from V and 7 from J, leaving 7 bases between them. This CDR3 is 13 amino acids long. Germline V lookup: CDR1 LGHNA, CDR2 YSLEER. CDR3 in DNA: TGCGCCAGCAGCCAAGAGGGATGGAATGAGCAGTTCTTC. It is translated as CASSQEGWNEQFF.

This clone showed up just once. The chain is built from TRBV4-3 and TRBJ2-7, with D possibly being TRBD2 (6 bases). CDR1 and CDR2 from the germline V gene are LGHNA and YSLEER. The V end lost 0 bases, the J end lost 6 bases, and 15 bases lay between the germline ends. This CDR3 has 15 amino acids. CDR3: CASSQDTGEAFEQYF. DNA of the CDR3: TGCGCCAGCAGCCAAGATACGGGAGAGGCGTTCGAGCAGTACTTC.

Only a few counts were recorded for this clone. One junction end disagrees with the germline gene, perhaps due to a read error. The genes are TRBV7-3 and TRBJ1-2; D possibly corresponds to TRBD1 (6 bases). The germline V gene has CDR1 SGHTA and CDR2 FQGTGA. The CDR3 loop spans 14 amino acids. The CDR3 region has the DNA TGTGCCAGCAGCCTAACAGGGATGGGAGATGGCTACACCTTC. This encodes CASSLTGMGDGYTF.